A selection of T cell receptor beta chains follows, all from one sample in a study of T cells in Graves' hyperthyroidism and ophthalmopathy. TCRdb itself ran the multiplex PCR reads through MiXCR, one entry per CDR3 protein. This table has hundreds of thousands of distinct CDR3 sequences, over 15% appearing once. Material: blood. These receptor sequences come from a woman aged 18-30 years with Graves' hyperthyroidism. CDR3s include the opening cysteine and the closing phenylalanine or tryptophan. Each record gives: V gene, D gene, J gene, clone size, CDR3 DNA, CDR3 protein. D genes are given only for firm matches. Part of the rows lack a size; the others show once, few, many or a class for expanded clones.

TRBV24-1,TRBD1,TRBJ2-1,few,TGTGCCACCAGTGCCGGGGACAGGGGGTTTGAGCAGTTCTTC,CATSAGDRGFEQFF
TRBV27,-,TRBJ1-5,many,TGTGCCAGCAGCTTATACGGTAGCAATCAGCCCCAGCATTTT,CASSLYGSNQPQHF
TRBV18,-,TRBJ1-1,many,TGTGCCAGCTCACCAGGAGTAGGGGCCATGAACACTGAAGCTTTCTTT,CASSPGVGAMNTEAFF
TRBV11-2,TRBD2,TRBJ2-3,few,TGTGCCAGCAGCTTGTATAGCGGGGGGGCCGGGACAGATACGCAGTATTTT,CASSLYSGGAGTDTQYF
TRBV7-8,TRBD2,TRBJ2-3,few,TGTGCCAGCAGCCGCGGCGGCGGGAGCGCAGATACGCAGTATTTT,CASSRGGGSADTQYF
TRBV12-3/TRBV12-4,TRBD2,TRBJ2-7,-,TGTGCCAGCAGTTTATGGGGACTAGCGGGAGGGGGAGAGCAGTACTTC,CASSLWGLAGGGEQYF
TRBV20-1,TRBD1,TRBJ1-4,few,TGCAGTGCCCTCGACAGGGGCGAGGAAAAACTGTTTTTT,CSALDRGEEKLFF
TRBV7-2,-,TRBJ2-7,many,TGTGCCAGCAGCTTAGCCCAGGGCTACGAGCAGTACTTC,CASSLAQGYEQYF
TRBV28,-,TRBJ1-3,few,TGTGCCAGCAGTTTAGGGCACCCGTCCTCTGGAAACACCATATATTTT,CASSLGHPSSGNTIYF
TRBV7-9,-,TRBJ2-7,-,TGTGCCAGCAGCCCACACCCCGTAGGGGCGCGTTCCTACGAGCAGTACTTC,CASSPHPVGARSYEQYF
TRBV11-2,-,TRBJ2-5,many,TGTGCCAGCAGCTTAGGGGAGAGTTCCGACGGGACCCAGTACTTC,CASSLGESSDGTQYF
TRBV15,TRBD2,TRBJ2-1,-,TGTGCCACCAGCAGTGGACTAGCGGGAGAGGGCTCCTACAATGAGCAGTTCTTC,CATSSGLAGEGSYNEQFF
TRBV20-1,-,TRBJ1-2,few,TGCAGTGCTAGGTTACCCCCCCCTGATGGGCACAAGAACTATGGCTACACCTTC,CSARLPPPDGHKNYGYTF
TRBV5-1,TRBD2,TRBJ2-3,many,TGTGCCAGCAGGCGGACTAGCGGAAGCACAGATACGCAGTATTTT,CASRRTSGSTDTQYF
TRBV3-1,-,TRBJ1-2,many,TGTGCCAGCAGCCGAGAGGGAGGGGCAAGGGGCTACACCTTC,CASSREGGARGYTF
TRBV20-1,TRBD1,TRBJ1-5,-,TGCAGTGCGCTCAGGGGGCGACAGCCCCAGCATTTT,CSALRGRQPQHF
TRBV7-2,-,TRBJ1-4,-,TGTGCCAGCAGCTCTGGGAAGACCAATGAAAAACTGTTTTTT,CASSSGKTNEKLFF
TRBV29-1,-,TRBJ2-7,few,TGCAGCGTTGGAACTAGCCGGGGCGAGCAGTACTTC,CSVGTSRGEQYF
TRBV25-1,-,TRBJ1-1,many,TGTGCCAGCAGTCAAGGACAGTTAATGAACACTGAAGCTTTCTTT,CASSQGQLMNTEAFF
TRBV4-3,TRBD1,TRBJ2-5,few,TGCGCCAGCAGCCAGGGACAGGGCCCTAAGGAGACCCAGTACTTC,CASSQGQGPKETQYF
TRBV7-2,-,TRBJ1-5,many,TGTGCCAGCAGCTTTTGGGCAGGGGAGAATCAGCCCCAGCATTTT,CASSFWAGENQPQHF